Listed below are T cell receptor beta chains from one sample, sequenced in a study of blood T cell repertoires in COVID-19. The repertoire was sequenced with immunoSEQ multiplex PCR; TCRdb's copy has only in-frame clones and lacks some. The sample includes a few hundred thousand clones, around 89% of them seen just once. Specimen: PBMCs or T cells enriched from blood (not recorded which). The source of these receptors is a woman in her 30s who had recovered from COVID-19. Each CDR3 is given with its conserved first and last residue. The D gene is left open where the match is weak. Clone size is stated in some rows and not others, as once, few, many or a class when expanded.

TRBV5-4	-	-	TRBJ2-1	CASSLEGSVDNEQFF	TGTGCCAGCAGCTTGGAGGGGTCAGTCGACAATGAGCAGTTCTTC
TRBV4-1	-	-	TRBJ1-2	CASSQDRQLANYGYTF	TGCGCCAGCAGCCAAGACCGACAGCTCGCGAACTATGGCTACACCTTC
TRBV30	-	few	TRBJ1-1	CAWRAFGRGDTEAFF	TGTGCCTGGAGGGCGTTTGGGCGGGGAGACACTGAAGCTTTCTTT
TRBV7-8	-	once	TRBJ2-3	CASSLRTGDVDTQYF	TGTGCCAGCAGCTTGAGGACGGGAGATGTGGATACGCAGTATTTT
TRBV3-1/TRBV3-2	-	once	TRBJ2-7	CASSQGLVPGEQYF	TGTGCCAGCAGCCAAGGACTAGTTCCAGGCGAGCAGTACTTC
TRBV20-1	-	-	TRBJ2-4	CSADSDIQYF	TGCAGTGCTGATTCAGACATTCAGTACTTC
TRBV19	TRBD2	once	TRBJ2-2	CATLRGTGELFF	TGTGCCACTTTGCGGGGGACCGGGGAGCTGTTTTTT
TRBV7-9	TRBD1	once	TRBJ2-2	CASSGGQLPNTGELFF	TGTGCCAGCAGCGGGGGACAGCTCCCGAACACCGGGGAGCTGTTTTTT
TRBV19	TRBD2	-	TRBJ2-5	CASRRTSGGQETQYF	TGTGCCAGCCGGAGGACTAGCGGGGGACAAGAGACCCAGTACTTC
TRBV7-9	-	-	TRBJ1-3	CASTESGNTIYF	TGTGCCAGCACCGAGTCTGGAAACACCATATATTTT
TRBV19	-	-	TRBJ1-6	CASSTTGNSPLHF	TGTGCCAGTAGTACTACAGGGAATTCACCCCTCCACTTT
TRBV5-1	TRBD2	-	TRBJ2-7	CASSSLAGVGYEQYF	TGCGCCAGCAGCTCTTTAGCGGGAGTAGGCTACGAGCAGTACTTC
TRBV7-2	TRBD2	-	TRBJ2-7	CASSPASGTRGEQYF	TGTGCCAGCAGTCCGGCTAGCGGGACCCGCGGCGAGCAGTACTTC
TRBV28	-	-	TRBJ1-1	CASHGPSRAEAFF	TGTGCCAGCCATGGACCCTCGCGGGCTGAAGCTTTCTTT
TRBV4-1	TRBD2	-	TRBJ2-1	CASRPTSGTDNEQFF	TGCGCCAGCAGGCCGACTAGCGGGACCGACAATGAGCAGTTCTTC
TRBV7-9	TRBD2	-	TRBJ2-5	CASRTSGRETQYF	TGTGCCAGCAGAACTAGCGGGAGGGAGACCCAGTACTTC
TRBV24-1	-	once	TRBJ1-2	CATQSTGYYGYTF	TGTGCCACCCAGAGTACAGGGTACTATGGCTACACCTTC
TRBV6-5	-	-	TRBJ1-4	CASRTGSTNEKLFF	TGTGCCAGCAGGACAGGTTCCACTAATGAAAAACTGTTTTTT
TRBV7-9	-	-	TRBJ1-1	CASGGGTVEAFF	TGTGCCAGCGGCGGGGGGACTGTTGAAGCTTTCTTT
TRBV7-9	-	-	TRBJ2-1	CASSSYDEQFF	TGTGCCAGCAGCTCCTATGATGAGCAGTTCTTC
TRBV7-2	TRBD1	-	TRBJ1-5	CASSLTGARNQPQHF	TGTGCCAGCAGTTTGACAGGGGCCCGCAATCAGCCCCAGCATTTT
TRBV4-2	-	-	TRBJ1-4	CASSQDQGHGNEKLFF	TGTGCCAGCAGCCAAGATCAGGGACACGGAAATGAAAAACTGTTTTTT
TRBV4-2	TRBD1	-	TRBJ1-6	CASSQETGGWSYNSPLHF	TGTGCCAGCAGCCAAGAGACAGGGGGCTGGTCCTATAATTCACCCCTCCACTTT
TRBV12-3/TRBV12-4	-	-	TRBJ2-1	CASSTRQEQFF	TGTGCCAGCAGTACCCGACAGGAGCAGTTCTTC
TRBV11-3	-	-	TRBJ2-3	CASSDGAADTQYF	TGTGCCAGCAGCGACGGAGCCGCAGATACGCAGTATTTT
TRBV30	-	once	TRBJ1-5	CAWGKGSNQPQHF	TGTGCCTGGGGAAAGGGGAGCAATCAGCCCCAGCATTTT
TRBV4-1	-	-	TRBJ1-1	CASSQEGTVSNTEAFF	TGCGCCAGCAGCCAAGAGGGCACAGTTTCAAACACTGAAGCTTTCTTT
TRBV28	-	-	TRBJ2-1	CASSFIGAFSYNEQFF	TGTGCCAGCAGTTTTATAGGAGCCTTCTCCTACAATGAGCAGTTCTTC
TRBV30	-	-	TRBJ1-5	CAWRAVGTSSGQPQHF	TGTGCCTGGAGGGCGGTAGGCACTAGCTCCGGTCAGCCCCAGCATTTT
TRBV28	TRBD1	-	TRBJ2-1	CASRPIDREYNEQFF	TGTGCCAGCAGGCCGATAGACAGGGAGTACAATGAGCAGTTCTTC
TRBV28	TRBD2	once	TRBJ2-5	CAVNSGRRKETQYF	TGTGCAGTCAACAGCGGGAGACGAAAAGAGACCCAGTACTTC
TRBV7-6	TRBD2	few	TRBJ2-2	CASYRAGGPAGELFF	TGTGCCAGCTACCGAGCGGGAGGGCCAGCCGGGGAGCTGTTTTTT
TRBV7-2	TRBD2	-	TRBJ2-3	CASSSPGTSGADTQYF	TGTGCCAGCAGCTCACCGGGGACTAGCGGAGCAGATACGCAGTATTTT
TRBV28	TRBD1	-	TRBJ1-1	CASSSGTGWFRNTEAFF	TGTGCCAGCAGTTCCGGGACAGGTTGGTTTAGGAACACTGAAGCTTTCTTT
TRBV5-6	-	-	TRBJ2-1	CASSLVETPYNEQFF	TGTGCCAGCAGCCTAGTCGAAACCCCATACAATGAGCAGTTCTTC
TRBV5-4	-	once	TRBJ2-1	CASSLRLDVDEQFF	TGTGCCAGCAGCTTGAGGCTAGACGTCGATGAGCAGTTCTTC
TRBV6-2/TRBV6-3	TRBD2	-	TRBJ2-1	CASSAPPGLAGGPKGLNEQFF	TGTGCCAGCAGTGCACCGCCGGGACTAGCGGGAGGGCCTAAGGGGCTCAATGAGCAGTTCTTC
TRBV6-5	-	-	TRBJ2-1	CASKLANNEQFF	TGTGCCAGTAAACTAGCCAACAATGAGCAGTTCTTC
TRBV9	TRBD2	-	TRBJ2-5	CASSTGGAGEGETQYF	TGTGCCAGCAGCACGGGAGGAGCGGGAGAGGGAGAGACCCAGTACTTC
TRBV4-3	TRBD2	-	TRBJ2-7	CASSQDRSPAGPTGQYF	TGCGCCAGCAGCCAAGATCGGAGTCCAGCGGGACCTACCGGGCAGTACTTC
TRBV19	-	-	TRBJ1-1	CASSPGMNTEAFF	TGTGCCAGTAGCCCGGGGATGAACACTGAAGCTTTCTTT
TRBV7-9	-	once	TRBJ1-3	CASSLPQIGNTIYF	TGTGCCAGCAGCTTACCCCAGATAGGAAACACCATATATTTT
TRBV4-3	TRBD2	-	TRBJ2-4	CASSQDQGAAGGGKNIQYF	TGCGCCAGCAGCCAAGATCAGGGAGCAGCGGGAGGGGGCAAAAACATTCAGTACTTC
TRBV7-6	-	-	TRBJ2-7	CASSTAQGGGSYEQYF	TGTGCCAGCAGCACAGCACAGGGTGGGGGCTCCTACGAGCAGTACTTC
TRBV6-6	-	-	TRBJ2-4	CASSRRGTDGNIQYF	TGTGCCAGCAGTAGACGCGGGACAGACGGAAACATTCAGTACTTC
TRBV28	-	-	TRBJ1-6	CASSLDRLNSPLHF	TGTGCCAGCAGTTTAGACAGATTAAATTCACCCCTCCACTTT
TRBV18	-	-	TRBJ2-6	CASFDGSGANVLTF	TGTGCCAGCTTCGACGGGTCTGGGGCCAACGTCCTGACTTTC
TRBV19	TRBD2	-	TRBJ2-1	CASQGLNNEQFF	TGTGCCAGTCAGGGACTAAACAATGAGCAGTTCTTC
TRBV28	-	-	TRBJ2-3	CATQRGSTDTQYF	TGTGCCACCCAGAGGGGGTCGACAGATACGCAGTATTTT